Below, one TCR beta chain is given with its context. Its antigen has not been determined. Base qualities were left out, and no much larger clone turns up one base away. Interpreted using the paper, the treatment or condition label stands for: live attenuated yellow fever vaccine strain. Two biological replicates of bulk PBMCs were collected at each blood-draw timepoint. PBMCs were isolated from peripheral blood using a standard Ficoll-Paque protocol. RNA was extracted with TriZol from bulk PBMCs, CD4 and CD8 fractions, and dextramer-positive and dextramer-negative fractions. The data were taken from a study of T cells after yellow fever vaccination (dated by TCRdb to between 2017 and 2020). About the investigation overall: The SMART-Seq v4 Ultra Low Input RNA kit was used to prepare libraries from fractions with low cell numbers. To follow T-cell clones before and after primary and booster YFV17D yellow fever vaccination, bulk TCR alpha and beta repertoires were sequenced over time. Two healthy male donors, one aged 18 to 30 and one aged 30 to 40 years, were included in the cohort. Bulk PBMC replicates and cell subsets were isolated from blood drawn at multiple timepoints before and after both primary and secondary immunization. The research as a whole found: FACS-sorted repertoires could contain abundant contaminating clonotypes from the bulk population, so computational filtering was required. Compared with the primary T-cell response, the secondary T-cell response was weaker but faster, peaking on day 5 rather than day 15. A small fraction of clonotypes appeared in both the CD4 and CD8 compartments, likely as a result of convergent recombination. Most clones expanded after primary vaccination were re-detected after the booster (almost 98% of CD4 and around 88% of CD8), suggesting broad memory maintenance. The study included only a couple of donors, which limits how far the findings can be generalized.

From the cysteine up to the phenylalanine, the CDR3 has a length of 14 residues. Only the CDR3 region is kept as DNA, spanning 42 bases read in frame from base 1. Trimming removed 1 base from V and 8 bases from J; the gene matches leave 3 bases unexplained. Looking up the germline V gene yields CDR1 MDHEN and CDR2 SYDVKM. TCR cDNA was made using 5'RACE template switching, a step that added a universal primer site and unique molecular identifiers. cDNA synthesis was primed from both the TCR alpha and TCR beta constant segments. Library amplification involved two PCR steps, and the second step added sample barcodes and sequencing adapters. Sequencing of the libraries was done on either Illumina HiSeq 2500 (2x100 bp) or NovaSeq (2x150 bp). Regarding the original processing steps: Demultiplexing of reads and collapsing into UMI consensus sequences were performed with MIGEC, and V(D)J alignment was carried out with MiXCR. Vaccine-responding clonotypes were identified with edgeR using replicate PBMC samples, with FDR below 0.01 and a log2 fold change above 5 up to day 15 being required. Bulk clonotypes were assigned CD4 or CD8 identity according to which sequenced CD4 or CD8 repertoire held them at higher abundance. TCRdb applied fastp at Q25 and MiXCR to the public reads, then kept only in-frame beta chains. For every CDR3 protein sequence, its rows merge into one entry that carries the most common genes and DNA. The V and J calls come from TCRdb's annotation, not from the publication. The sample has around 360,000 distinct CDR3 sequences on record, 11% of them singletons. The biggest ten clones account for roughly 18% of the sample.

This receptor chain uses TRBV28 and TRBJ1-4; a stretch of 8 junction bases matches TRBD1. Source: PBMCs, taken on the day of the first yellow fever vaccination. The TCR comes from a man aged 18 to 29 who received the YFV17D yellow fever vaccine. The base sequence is TGTGCCAGCAGTTTATCGACAGGGGTAGAAAAACTGTTTTTT. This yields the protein CASSLSTGVEKLFF.